Listed below are T cell receptor beta chains from one sample, sequenced in a study of blood T cell repertoires in COVID-19. Clones were read by immunoSEQ multiplex PCR, and TCRdb kept only the in-frame ones, dropping some. The sample carries over 200,000 clones, about 85% recorded once. The sample taken for sequencing was peripheral blood. These receptors came from a woman at least 80 years old with acute or convalescent COVID-19. Both conserved end residues are trimmed from each CDR3. A row's size may be missing; if present it is once, few, many or a size class.

CDR3: ASSLTGTGNTEAF
V: TRBV5-4
J: TRBJ1-1
size: once

CDR3: ASSPRTGGFDT
V: TRBV19
J: TRBJ1-2
size: -

CDR3: SVEDRRGYEQY
V: TRBV29-1
J: TRBJ2-7
size: -

CDR3: ASRETTGSNTEAF
V: TRBV2
J: TRBJ1-1
size: -

CDR3: ASSSMTGGTADTQY
V: TRBV9
J: TRBJ2-3
size: -

CDR3: ASSEFGGRGQETQY
V: TRBV25-1
J: TRBJ2-5
size: -

CDR3: ASSQDFGGETEQY
V: TRBV3-1/TRBV3-2
J: TRBJ2-7
size: -

CDR3: ASSLGRTDTIY
V: TRBV5-5
J: TRBJ1-3
size: once

CDR3: ASSLHGSYNEQF
V: TRBV7-2
J: TRBJ2-1
size: -

CDR3: SASTREQY
V: TRBV20-1
J: TRBJ2-7
size: many

CDR3: ASSVAGREWSDYGYT
V: TRBV9
J: TRBJ1-2
size: -

CDR3: ASSLLSGANVLT
V: TRBV27
J: TRBJ2-6
size: -

CDR3: ASSQRGYNSPLH
V: TRBV5-6
J: TRBJ1-6
size: -

CDR3: ASSSTSTDTQY
V: TRBV13
J: TRBJ2-3
size: -

CDR3: ASSFVGRQVLLNYGYT
V: TRBV28
J: TRBJ1-2
size: -

CDR3: ASSGGGANTGELF
V: TRBV10-1
J: TRBJ2-2
size: -

CDR3: ASSLTSGGGAYEQY
V: TRBV5-1
J: TRBJ2-7
size: few

CDR3: ASSLGTGSNQPQH
V: TRBV3-1/TRBV3-2
J: TRBJ1-5
size: -

CDR3: ASSDRGTGGYT
V: TRBV6-1
J: TRBJ1-2
size: few

CDR3: ASSLGQTNSPLH
V: TRBV5-1
J: TRBJ1-6
size: -

CDR3: ASSEGQGLFQPQH
V: TRBV2
J: TRBJ1-5
size: -

CDR3: AWNRGLPGYT
V: TRBV30
J: TRBJ1-2
size: -

CDR3: ASSYSSRTRGEQF
V: TRBV6-5
J: TRBJ2-1
size: few

CDR3: SVGNAGSTDTQY
V: TRBV29-1
J: TRBJ2-3
size: -

CDR3: ASSQEGTTYEQY
V: TRBV3-1/TRBV3-2
J: TRBJ2-7
size: few

CDR3: ASSYGTSGIAYEQY
V: TRBV6-5
J: TRBJ2-7
size: once

CDR3: ASSQGVNRGNYGYT
V: TRBV4-1
J: TRBJ1-2
size: -

CDR3: ASSPEVGGPGETQY
V: TRBV5-1
J: TRBJ2-5
size: -

CDR3: ASSVGSGRWSNEQF
V: TRBV9
J: TRBJ2-1
size: -

CDR3: ASSTPTGAAF
V: TRBV19
J: TRBJ1-1
size: -

CDR3: ASSSQGAASEAF
V: TRBV7-2
J: TRBJ1-1
size: -